This T cell receptor beta chain was identified in a study of shared clonotypes between healthy human individuals. The study, taken as a whole, reports: Clonotype sharing among donors, it was expected, would be affected by sequencing depth.

As to this clone: Its antigen is as yet unknown.

Repertoires were generated with immunoSEQ multiplex PCR, while TCRdb's copy carries only in-frame clones and drops some. The data contain roughly 500,000 clones, roughly 95% of them seen just once; the ten biggest clones take up around 0.067%. The CDR3 is made up of 13 amino acids. The germline gives CDR1 MDHEN, CDR2 SYDVKM. After removal of 7 bases from V and 1 base from J, the junction contained 4 bases not matched to a gene. The CD4+ fraction was divided into a CD45RA+ naive subset and a CD45RA-negative memory subset. The TCR comes from a woman aged 25 to 39 in good health. The chain joins TRBV28 to TRBJ2-7, with 7 positions matching TRBD1. Specimen: naive CD4+ T cells sorted from blood. Subset given: CD45RA+ positively selected. The CDR3 protein is CASTPGQSYEQYF. CDR3 DNA: TGTGCCAGCACCCCGGGACAGTCCTACGAGCAGTACTTC.